The present TCR beta chain was sequenced within a study of shared clonotypes between healthy human individuals. Study-level findings and limits: Limited genetic and exposure-history diversity came from having few donors.

Replicate PCRs run on sorted subsets employed approximately 0.2 ug DNA, roughly 30,000 T cell genomes. The data were produced by immunoSEQ multiplex PCR, yet TCRdb's version contains in-frame clones alone and is incomplete. The table includes some 1.4 million clones, more than 95% detected once. Losses at the gene ends were 6 bases for V and 0 bases for J; bases not matched to a gene: 8. There are 15 residues in the CDR3. The V gene's germline CDR1 is SGHAT and CDR2 FQNNGV. Regarding this clone: The antigen remains undetermined.

This chain uses TRBV11-2 with TRBJ2-7; 7 bases agree with TRBD2. The TCR sequence derives from a man younger than 45 in good health. The sample comprised naive CD4+ T cells sorted from blood. Subset specified: CD45RA+ positively selected. The CDR3 DNA sequence: TGTGCCAGCAGGAGGTGGGGGGGAAGCTCCTACGAGCAGTACTTC. This encodes CASRRWGGSSYEQYF.